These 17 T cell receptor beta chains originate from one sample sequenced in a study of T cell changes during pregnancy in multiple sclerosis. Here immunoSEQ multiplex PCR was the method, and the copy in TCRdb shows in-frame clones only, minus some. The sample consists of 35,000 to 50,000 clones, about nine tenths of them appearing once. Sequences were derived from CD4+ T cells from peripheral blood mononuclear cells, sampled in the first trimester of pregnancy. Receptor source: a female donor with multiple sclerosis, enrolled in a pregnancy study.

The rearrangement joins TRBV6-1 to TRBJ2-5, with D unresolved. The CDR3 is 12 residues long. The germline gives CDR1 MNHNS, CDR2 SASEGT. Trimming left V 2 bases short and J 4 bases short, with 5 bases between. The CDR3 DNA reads TGTGCCAGCAGTGAATTCCGAGAGACCCAGTACTTC. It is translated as CASSEFRETQYF.

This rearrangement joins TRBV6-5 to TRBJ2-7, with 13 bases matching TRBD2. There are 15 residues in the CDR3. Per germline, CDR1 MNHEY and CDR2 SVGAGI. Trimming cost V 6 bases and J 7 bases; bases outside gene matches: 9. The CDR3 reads CASSRGLAGVYEQYF. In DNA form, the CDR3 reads TGTGCCAGCAGCCGTGGACTAGCGGGAGTCTATGAGCAGTACTTC.

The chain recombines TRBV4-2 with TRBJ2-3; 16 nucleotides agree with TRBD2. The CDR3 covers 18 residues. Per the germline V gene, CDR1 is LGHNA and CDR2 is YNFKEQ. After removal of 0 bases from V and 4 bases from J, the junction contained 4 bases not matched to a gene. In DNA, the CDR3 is TGTGCCAGCAGCCAAGAGGGACTAGCGGGAGGGCCGGCAGATACGCAGTATTTT. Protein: CASSQEGLAGGPADTQYF.

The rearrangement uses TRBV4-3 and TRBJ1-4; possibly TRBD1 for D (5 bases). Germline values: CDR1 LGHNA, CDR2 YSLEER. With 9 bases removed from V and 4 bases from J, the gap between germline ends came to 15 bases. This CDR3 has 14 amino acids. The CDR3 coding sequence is TGCGCCAGTCGACCGGGACTGCTTAATGAAAAACTGTTTTTT. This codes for CASRPGLLNEKLFF.

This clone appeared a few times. CDR3: CASSLGGGPKNIQYF. CDR3 in DNA: TGTGCCAGCAGCTTAGGGGGGGGGCCGAAAAACATTCAGTACTTC. V and J are TRBV7-2 and TRBJ2-4; D might be TRBD2 (7 bases). The length of the CDR3 is 15 residues. CDR1 is SGHTA, CDR2 FQGNSA, per germline. Trimming stripped 1 base from V and 4 bases from J, with 11 bases between.

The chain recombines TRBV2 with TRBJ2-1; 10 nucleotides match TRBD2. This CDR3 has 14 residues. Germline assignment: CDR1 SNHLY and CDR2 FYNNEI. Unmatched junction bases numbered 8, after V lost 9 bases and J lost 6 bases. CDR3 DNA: TGTGCCAGAAAGCGGGCTAGCGGGAGCAATGAGCAGTTCTTC. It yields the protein CARKRASGSNEQFF.

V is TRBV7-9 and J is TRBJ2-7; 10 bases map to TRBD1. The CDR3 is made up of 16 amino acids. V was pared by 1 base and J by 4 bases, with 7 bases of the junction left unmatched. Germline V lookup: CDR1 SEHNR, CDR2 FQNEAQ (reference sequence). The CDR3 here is CASSLVTGTGAYEQYF. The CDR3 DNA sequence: TGTGCCAGCAGCTTAGTAACCGGGACAGGGGCGTACGAGCAGTACTTC.

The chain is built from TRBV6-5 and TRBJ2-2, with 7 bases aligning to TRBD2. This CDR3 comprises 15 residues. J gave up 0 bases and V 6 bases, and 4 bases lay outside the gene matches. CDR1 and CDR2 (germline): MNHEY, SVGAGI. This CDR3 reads CASRPGGTNTGELFF. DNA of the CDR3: TGTGCCAGCAGACCGGGAGGCACGAACACCGGGGAGCTGTTTTTT.

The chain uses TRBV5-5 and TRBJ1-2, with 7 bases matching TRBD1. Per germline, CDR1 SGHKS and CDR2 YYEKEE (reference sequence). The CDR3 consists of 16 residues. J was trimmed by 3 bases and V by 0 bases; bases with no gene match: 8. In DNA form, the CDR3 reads TGTGCCAGCAGCTTGGGGTGGGACAGCTATGACTATGGCTACACCTTC. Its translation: CASSLGWDSYDYGYTF.

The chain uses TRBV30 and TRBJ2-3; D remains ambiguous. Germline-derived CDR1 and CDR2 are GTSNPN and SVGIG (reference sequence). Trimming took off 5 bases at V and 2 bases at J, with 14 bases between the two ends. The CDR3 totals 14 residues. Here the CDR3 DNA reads TGTGCCTGGGGTAAATCTACCTTCACAGATACGCAGTATTTT. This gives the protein CAWGKSTFTDTQYF.

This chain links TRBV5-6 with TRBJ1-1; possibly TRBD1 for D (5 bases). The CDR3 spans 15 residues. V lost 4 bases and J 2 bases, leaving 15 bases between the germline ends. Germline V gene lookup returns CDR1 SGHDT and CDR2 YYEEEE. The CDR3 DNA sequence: TGTGCCAGCAGCCCCTGGGGGGGGAGAAACACTGAAGCTTTCTTT. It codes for CASSPWGGRNTEAFF.

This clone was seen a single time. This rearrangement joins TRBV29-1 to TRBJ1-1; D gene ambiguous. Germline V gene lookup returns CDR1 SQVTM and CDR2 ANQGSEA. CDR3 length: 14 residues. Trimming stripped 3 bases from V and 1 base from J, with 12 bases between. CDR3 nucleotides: TGCAGCGTTGATCCGCGGGGTAAGAACACTGAAGCTTTCTTT. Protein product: CSVDPRGKNTEAFF.

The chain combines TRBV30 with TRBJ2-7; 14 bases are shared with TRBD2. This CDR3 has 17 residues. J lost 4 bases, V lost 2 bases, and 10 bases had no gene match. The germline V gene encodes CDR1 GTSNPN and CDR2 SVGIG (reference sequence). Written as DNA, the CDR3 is TGTGCCTGGAGTCCCTGGACTAGCGGGAGGCGTAGGTACGAGCAGTACTTC. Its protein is CAWSPWTSGRRRYEQYF. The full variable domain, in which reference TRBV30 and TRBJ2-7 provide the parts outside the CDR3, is SQTIHQWPATLVQPVGSPLSLECTVEGTSNPNLYWYRQAAGRGLQLLFYSVGIGQISSEVPQNLSASRPQDRQFILSSKKLLLSDSGFYLCAWSPWTSGRRRYEQYFGPGTRLTVT.

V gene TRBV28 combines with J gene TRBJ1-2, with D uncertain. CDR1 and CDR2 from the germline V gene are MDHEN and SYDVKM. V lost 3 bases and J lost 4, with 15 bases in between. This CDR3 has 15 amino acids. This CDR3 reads CASSLVEGAGYGYTF. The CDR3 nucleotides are TGTGCCAGCAGTTTGGTAGAGGGTGCGGGCTATGGCTACACCTTC.

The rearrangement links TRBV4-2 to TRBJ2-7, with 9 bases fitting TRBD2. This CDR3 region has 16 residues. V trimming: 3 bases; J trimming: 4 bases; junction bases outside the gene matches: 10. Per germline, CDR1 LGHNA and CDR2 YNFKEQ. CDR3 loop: CASSQLRSGRGYEQYF. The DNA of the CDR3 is TGTGCCAGCAGCCAGCTCCGTAGCGGGAGAGGTTACGAGCAGTACTTC.

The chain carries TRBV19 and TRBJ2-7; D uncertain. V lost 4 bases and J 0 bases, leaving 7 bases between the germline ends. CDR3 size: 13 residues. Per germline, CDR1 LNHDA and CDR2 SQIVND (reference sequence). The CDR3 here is CASSKVSSYEQYF. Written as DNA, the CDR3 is TGTGCCAGTAGTAAAGTCAGCTCCTACGAGCAGTACTTC.

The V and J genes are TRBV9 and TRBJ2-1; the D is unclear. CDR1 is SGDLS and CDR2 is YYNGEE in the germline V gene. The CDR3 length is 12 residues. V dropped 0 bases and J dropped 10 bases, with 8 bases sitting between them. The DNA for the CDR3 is TGTGCCAGCAGCGTAGGAGTGAAGGAGCAGTTCTTC. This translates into CASSVGVKEQFF.